This T cell receptor (beta chain) was identified during a study of blood T cell repertoires in COVID-19. Using immunoSEQ multiplex PCR, the repertoire was profiled, and TCRdb retains in-frame clones only, with some absent. The table shows about 230,000 clones, with 80% to 90% occurring only once. The CDR3 loop spans 15 amino acids. Germline CDR1 is GTSNPN and CDR2 is SVGIG (reference sequence). V lost 5 bases and J lost 9; bases outside the gene matches: 15. The TCR sequence derives from a woman over 75 with COVID-19, enrolled during active disease. The gene calls are TRBV30 and TRBJ2-1, with 8 bases aligning to TRBD1. The source material was peripheral blood. Written as DNA, the CDR3 is TGTGCCTGGGACCTCAGGGGGCAGGGGCCTAGTGAGCAGTTCTTC. Translating gives CAWDLRGQGPSEQFF.